The 15 T cell receptor beta chains in this list originate from one sample, sequenced in a study of T cells after yellow fever vaccination. TCRdb re-called the 5' RACE reads through MiXCR, storing one row per CDR3 protein. The table lists about 340,000 distinct CDR3 sequences, 3.5% to 4.5% of them singletons, with approximately 24% in the top ten. Sequencing was performed on PBMCs, taken 5 days after the yellow fever booster vaccination. Source of these receptors: a man in his late teens or twenties who received the YFV17D yellow fever vaccine.

This clonotype came up a few times. This sequence joins TRBV5-1 and TRBJ2-7; 8 nucleotides match TRBD2. The CDR3 has 15 residues. The ends lost 0 bases at V and 5 bases at J; junction bases unmatched: 7. Germline V gene lookup returns CDR1 SGHRS and CDR2 YFSETQ. The CDR3 bases are TGCGCCAGCAGCTTGGGGAGCGGGGGTGCCCACGAGCAGTACGTC. It is translated as CASSLGSGGAHEQYV.

This clonotype has only a few counts. The chain couples TRBV12-5 to TRBJ2-5; 8 nucleotides agree with TRBD1. The length of the CDR3 is 14 residues. J gave up 5 bases and V 5 bases, and 7 bases lay outside the gene matches. The germline V gene has CDR1 LGHNT and CDR2 FRNRAP. The CDR3 loop reads CASGPETGEETQYF. In DNA, the CDR3 is TGTGCTAGTGGTCCAGAGACAGGGGAGGAGACCCAGTACTTC.

This clonotype has just a few counts. The rearrangement links TRBV20-1 to TRBJ2-3; 11 nucleotides align to TRBD2. This CDR3 has 15 amino acids. Germline V gene data show CDR1 as DFQATT and CDR2 as SNEGSKA (reference sequence). After removal of 4 bases from V and 3 bases from J, the junction contained 6 bases not matched to a gene. CDR3 protein: CSAMPSGGPTDTQYF. The CDR3 DNA is TGCAGTGCTATGCCTAGCGGGGGGCCAACAGATACGCAGTATTTT.

This clonotype occurred many times. This rearrangement joins TRBV20-1 to TRBJ2-5; D possibly matches TRBD1 or TRBD2 (5 bases each). V was clipped by 4 bases and J by 5 bases, with 17 bases between them. The CDR3 runs 14 residues. The germline CDR1 and CDR2 sequences are DFQATT and SNEGSKA (reference sequence). CDR3 sequence (DNA): TGCAGTGCTAATCACATTGGGGGAACGGAGACCCAGTACTTC. This encodes CSANHIGGTETQYF.

At least ten counts were recorded for this clonotype. The rearrangement joins TRBV7-8 to TRBJ2-1; D remains unclear. The CDR3 length is 15 residues. Germline assignment: CDR1 SGHVS and CDR2 FQNEAQ. V gave up 3 bases and J gave up 0 bases, with 9 bases separating them. In nucleotides, the CDR3 is TGTGCCAGCAGCTTGGGTCAGGCCTCCTACAATGAGCAGTTCTTC. Amino acids: CASSLGQASYNEQFF.

This clonotype has only a few counts. CDR3 nucleotides: TGCGCCAGCAGCCACGGAGGGCAGGGGCTTGATGGCTACACCTTC. This codes for CASSHGGQGLDGYTF. The rearrangement uses TRBV5-1 and TRBJ1-2; possible D gene TRBD1, 6 bases. The CDR3 consists of 15 residues. Trimming shortened V by 4 bases and J by 6 bases, and 19 bases separated the two germline ends. Germline CDR1 and CDR2: SGHRS and YFSETQ.

This clonotype occurred many times. This chain uses TRBV20-1 with TRBJ2-1; TRBD1 agrees at 8 bases. The CDR3 is made up of 15 amino acids. CDR1 is DFQATT, CDR2 SNEGSKA, per germline (reference sequence). V lost 5 bases, J lost 3 bases, and 9 bases stayed unmatched. The CDR3 reads CSAPRTGTFYNEQFF. For the CDR3, the DNA is TGCAGTGCTCCCCGGACAGGGACTTTCTACAATGAGCAGTTCTTC.

This clonotype occurred a few times. This sequence joins TRBV7-9 and TRBJ1-2, with D perhaps TRBD1 (5 bases). V was pared by 2 bases and J by 5 bases, with 12 bases between. The germline CDR1 and CDR2 sequences are SEHNR and FQNEAQ (reference sequence). The CDR3 spans 14 residues. The CDR3 DNA sequence: TGTGCCAGCAGCTTATCTGGGGGAGATTATGGCTACACCTTC. Translating gives CASSLSGGDYGYTF.

The chain joins TRBV28 to TRBJ2-7; D may match TRBD1 or TRBD2 (7 bases each). Trimming left V 3 bases short and J 0 bases short, with 12 bases between. Per germline, CDR1 MDHEN and CDR2 SYDVKM. The CDR3 contains 15 residues. CDR3 region: CASSLSGDSSYEQYV. DNA for the CDR3: TGTGCCAGCAGTTTGAGCGGGGACAGCTCCTACGAGCAGTACGTC.

The chain employs TRBV7-9 and TRBJ2-7; the D gene is possibly TRBD1 (5 bases). Germline-derived CDR1 and CDR2 are SEHNR and FQNEAQ (reference sequence). The CDR3 covers 16 residues. V was pared by 5 bases and J by 6 bases, with 23 bases between. The CDR3 sequence: CASSLGDSAPFGEQYF. CDR3 nucleotides: TGTGCCAGCAGCCTAGGGGATTCTGCTCCCTTCGGCGAGCAGTACTTC. Full variable domain (remainder filled in from reference TRBV7-9 and TRBJ2-7): DTGVSQNPRHKITKRGQNVTFRCDPISEHNRLYWYRQTLGQGPEFLTYFQNEAQLEKSRLLSDRFSAERPKGSFSTLEIQRTEQGDSAMYLCASSLGDSAPFGEQYFGPGTRLTVT.

This clonotype was counted between two and nine times. The V and J genes are TRBV2 and TRBJ1-2, with a weak D call TRBD1 (5 bases). The CDR3 length is 13 residues. With 7 bases removed from V and 8 bases from J, the gap between germline ends came to 17 bases. Germline values: CDR1 SNHLY, CDR2 FYNNEI. CDR3 loop: CASTRDSSGGYTF. In DNA form, the CDR3 reads TGTGCCAGCACCCGAGACAGTTCGGGGGGCTACACCTTC.

This clonotype showed up many times. The chain is built from TRBV28 and TRBJ2-7, with D perhaps TRBD1 (5 bases). The CDR3 extends over 12 amino acids. Germline loops: CDR1 MDHEN, CDR2 SYDVKM. The V end lost 5 bases, the J end lost 2 bases, and 7 bases lay between the germline ends. The CDR3, as DNA: TGTGCCAGCAGTCGACAGCCCTACGAGCAGTACGTC. Translating it yields CASSRQPYEQYV.

In this sample, this clonotype turned up many times. This sequence joins TRBV4-3 and TRBJ2-5, with D unclear. CDR1 is LGHNA, CDR2 YSLEER, per germline. Between the trimmed V and J ends, which lost 4 bases and 0 bases, there was a span of 6 bases. CDR3 length equals 13 residues. CDR3 loop: CASSPRNQETQYF. The CDR3 DNA reads as TGCGCCAGCAGCCCCCGTAACCAAGAGACCCAGTACTTC.

This clonotype was seen only a few times. J is TRBJ1-1 and V is TRBV12-3 or TRBV12-4; D not certain. Trimming removed 6 bases from V and 0 bases from J, with 5 bases in between. This CDR3 region has 12 residues. CDR3 sequence reads: CASRVLNTEAFF. The CDR3 coding sequence is TGTGCCAGCAGGGTCCTGAACACTGAAGCTTTCTTT.

V is TRBV4-2 and J is TRBJ1-2, with D possibly being TRBD1 (5 bases). CDR3 length: 15 residues. V lost 4 bases and J 3 bases, leaving 15 bases between the germline ends. Germline CDR1 and CDR2: LGHNA and YNFKEQ. CDR3 region: CASSRGRAPDYGYTF. The CDR3 nucleotides are TGTGCCAGCAGCCGGGGCAGGGCCCCCGACTATGGCTACACCTTC.